These T cell receptor beta chains were read from a single sample in a study of CD8+CD57+ T cells in acquired aplastic anemia. Each CDR3 protein gets one entry after TCRdb re-called the reads with MiXCR. In the table there are 150,000 to 200,000 distinct CDR3 sequences, around half of which are singletons. The sequenced sample was sorted CD4+, CD8+, or CD8+CD57+ T cells (not recorded which) from PBMCs. These TCRs come from a human donor with aplastic anemia. Both conserved end residues are part of each CDR3.

j_call v_call cdr3_aa
TRBJ2-3 TRBV20-1 CSATLSGSLTDTQYF
TRBJ2-1 TRBV7-9 CASSLESRGQRFF
TRBJ1-1 TRBV6-5 CASSYAGLNTEAFF
TRBJ2-1 TRBV19 CATSAFFGYNEQFF
TRBJ2-5 TRBV20-1 CSARLKGETQYF
TRBJ2-7 TRBV7-6 CASSWEGRAGEQYF
TRBJ1-2 TRBV12-3/TRBV12-4 CASFFYGYTF
TRBJ2-5 TRBV7-9 CASGEAMAQYF
TRBJ1-2 TRBV2 CASSEIMGTGYTF
TRBJ2-3 TRBV10-3 CAISESQRTGVGTDTQYF
TRBJ2-7 TRBV5-1 CASTPTSGGDYEQYF